This T cell receptor beta chain was observed in a study of T cells expressing NK-cell markers. The overall study: Sorted CD3+CD56+NKG2C+, CD3+CD56+NKG2C- and CD3+CD56-NKG2C+ T-cell subsets were beta-chain profiled. Sequencing covered eight donors, seven HCMV-seropositive and one seronegative. General study points: HCMV specificity of the expanded NKG2C+ T cell clones was not established. Each of roughly 6 donors carried dominant NKG2C+ clonotypes accounting for about 1.0-7.5% of CD8+ T cells.

In regard to this clonotype: Its antigen is currently unknown.

TCRdb derives one entry per CDR3 protein from the 5' RACE reads, leaving out DNA. Its table lists roughly 350,000 distinct CDR3 sequences. Sequencing input: blood T cells: a sorted CD56 or NKG2C T cell subset, CD4+ or CD8+ T cells, or bulk PBMC T cells (not recorded which). This TCR came from a man aged 18 to 70 in good health.

CDR3 amino acids: CASSLGAGGTIQYF. This rearrangement joins TRBV5-1 to TRBJ2-4; TCRdb's D call, TRBD1, is unchecked because there is no DNA. The CDR3 contains 14 residues. Germline CDR1 reads SGHRS; CDR2 reads YFSETQ. Full variable domain (outside the CDR3, taken from reference TRBV5-1 and TRBJ2-4): KAGVTQTPRYLIKTRGQQVTLSCSPISGHRSVSWYQQTPGQGLQFLFEYFSETQRNKGNFPGRFSGRQFSNSRSEMNVSTLELGDSALYLCASSLGAGGTIQYFGAGTRLSVL.